What follows is one T cell receptor (beta chain) and its context. With V trimmed by 5 bases and J by 9 bases, 12 bases remained unmatched. CDR1 is MNHNY and CDR2 is SVGAGI in the germline V gene (reference sequence). The CDR3 covers 17 residues. This sample is drawn from a study of blood T cell repertoires in COVID-19. Study in general: Some COVID-19 samples were acute and others convalescent; all came from the United States, Italy and Spain. Sample material is recorded as cDNA or gDNA derived from T cells, B-cell-depleted T cells, or PBMCs.

As handled by the study authors: Cell counts per sample came from amplifying reference gene primers. Sequenced by immunoSEQ multiplex PCR; TCRdb stores in-frame clones only, minus some. The D gene and trimming were derived from the DNA, and the V and J assignments and clone size from that table. The data contain tens of thousands of clones, around 96% of them singletons. This chain joins TRBV6-6 and TRBJ2-1, with TRBD2 matching over 14 bases. This TCR was sampled from a human donor with active COVID-19. The donor label of this sample is uncertain. Sequencing input: peripheral blood. The CDR3 spells CASSHGTSGGGKGEQFF. CDR3 in DNA: TGTGCCAGCAGTCACGGGACTAGCGGGGGAGGGAAGGGTGAGCAGTTCTTC.